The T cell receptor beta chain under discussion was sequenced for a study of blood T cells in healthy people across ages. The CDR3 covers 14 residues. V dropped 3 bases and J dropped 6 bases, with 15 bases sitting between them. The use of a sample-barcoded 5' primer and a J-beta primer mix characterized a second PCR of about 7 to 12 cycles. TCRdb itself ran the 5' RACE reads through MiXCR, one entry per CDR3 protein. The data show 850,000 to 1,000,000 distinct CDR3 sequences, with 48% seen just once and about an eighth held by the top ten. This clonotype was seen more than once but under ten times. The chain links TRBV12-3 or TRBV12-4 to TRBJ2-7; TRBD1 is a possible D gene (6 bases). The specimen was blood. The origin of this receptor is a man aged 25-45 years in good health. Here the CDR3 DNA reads TGTGCCAGCAGTTTCGGCAGGGGTTATGGCGAGCAGTACTTC. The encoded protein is CASSFGRGYGEQYF.